This is a list of T cell receptor beta chains from one sample in a study of low-dose radiotherapy and immunotherapy resistance in tumors. TCRdb re-derived calls from the reads in MiXCR, one entry per CDR3 protein. The data hold tens of thousands of distinct CDR3 sequences, with less than 30% observed a single time. The sequences come from PBMCs, collected after low-dose radiotherapy plus immunotherapy. These receptor sequences come from a male donor with prostate cancer. Both conserved end residues are part of each CDR3. Fields, in order: J gene, D gene, clone size, V gene, CDR3 protein, CDR3 DNA. The D gene is left open where the match is weak. Clone size, where shown, is once, few, many, or a class for clones that have expanded.

J: TRBJ1-4
D: NA
size: NA
V: TRBV30
CDR3: CAWSSREKLFF
DNA: TGTGCCTGGAGTTCGCGCGAAAAACTGTTTTTT

J: TRBJ2-3
D: NA
size: many
V: TRBV19
CDR3: CASSSDWGDTQYF
DNA: TGTGCCAGTAGCTCCGACTGGGGAGATACGCAGTATTTT

J: TRBJ2-6
D: NA
size: many
V: TRBV7-2
CDR3: CASSFPPPSGANVLTF
DNA: TGTGCCAGCAGCTTTCCCCCCCCCTCTGGGGCCAACGTCCTGACTTTC

J: TRBJ1-3
D: NA
size: NA
V: TRBV5-1
CDR3: CASSPQGSGAGNTIYF
DNA: TGCGCCAGCAGCCCACAGGGTTCAGGGGCTGGAAACACCATATATTTT

J: TRBJ2-5
D: NA
size: many
V: TRBV2
CDR3: CASSDGVGKTQYF
DNA: TGTGCCAGCAGTGACGGGGTGGGGAAGACCCAGTACTTC

J: TRBJ1-6
D: NA
size: few
V: TRBV9
CDR3: CASSPSTGSPLHF
DNA: TGTGCCAGCAGCCCCAGTACGGGTTCACCCCTCCACTTT

J: TRBJ2-1
D: TRBD2
size: many
V: TRBV29-1
CDR3: CSAPGGGYNEQFF
DNA: TGCAGCGCCCCGGGAGGGGGCTACAATGAGCAGTTCTTC

J: TRBJ2-5
D: NA
size: many
V: TRBV5-5
CDR3: CASGVLGRPETQYF
DNA: TGTGCCAGTGGGGTCCTCGGGCGACCCGAGACCCAGTACTTC

J: TRBJ2-7
D: TRBD2
size: NA
V: TRBV6-8
CDR3: CASSERSGGTYEQYF
DNA: TGTGCCAGCAGTGAACGGAGCGGGGGGACCTACGAGCAGTACTTC

J: TRBJ1-2
D: TRBD1
size: few
V: TRBV6-5
CDR3: CASSPPPDRGVEGYTF
DNA: TGTGCCAGCAGTCCCCCCCCGGACAGGGGAGTTGAAGGCTACACCTTC

J: TRBJ2-1
D: NA
size: many
V: TRBV27
CDR3: CASTFSGATLNEQFF
DNA: TGTGCCAGCACCTTCTCAGGGGCTACTTTAAATGAGCAGTTCTTC

J: TRBJ2-1
D: NA
size: many
V: TRBV19
CDR3: CASSMIRSTYNEQFF
DNA: TGTGCCAGTAGTATGATCAGGAGTACCTACAATGAGCAGTTCTTC

J: TRBJ2-2
D: NA
size: many
V: TRBV24-1
CDR3: CATSETRPNTGELFF
DNA: TGTGCCACCAGTGAAACCCGGCCGAACACCGGGGAGCTGTTTTTT

J: TRBJ2-3
D: NA
size: many
V: TRBV6-1
CDR3: CASSVGLASTDTQYF
DNA: TGTGCCAGCAGTGTAGGACTCGCTAGCACAGATACGCAGTATTTT

J: TRBJ2-7
D: NA
size: many
V: TRBV7-2
CDR3: CASSRTGPRYEQYF
DNA: TGTGCCAGCAGCCGGACGGGACCGCGCTACGAGCAGTACTTC

J: TRBJ2-5
D: NA
size: many
V: TRBV9
CDR3: CASSAEGVGETQYF
DNA: TGTGCCAGCAGCGCTGAAGGGGTGGGAGAGACCCAGTACTTC

J: TRBJ2-1
D: NA
size: many
V: TRBV5-4
CDR3: CASSSFRRGPGEQFF
DNA: TGTGCCAGCAGCTCCTTTAGGCGGGGGCCGGGTGAGCAGTTCTTC

J: TRBJ2-2
D: NA
size: many
V: TRBV7-9
CDR3: CASSLDRPSNTGELFF
DNA: TGTGCCAGCAGCTTAGACAGGCCGTCGAACACCGGGGAGCTGTTTTTT

J: TRBJ2-2
D: TRBD2
size: few
V: TRBV3-1
CDR3: CASSQYVAGGGTGELFF
DNA: TGTGCCAGCAGCCAATATGTGGCGGGAGGTGGTACCGGGGAGCTGTTTTTT

J: TRBJ2-1
D: TRBD2
size: many
V: TRBV6-5
CDR3: CASSYSTSGKLEQFF
DNA: TGTGCCAGCAGTTACTCGACTAGCGGGAAGCTTGAGCAGTTCTTC

J: TRBJ1-5
D: NA
size: many
V: TRBV28
CDR3: CASKPRGATPGKPQHF
DNA: TGTGCCAGCAAACCGCGGGGGGCAACCCCGGGGAAGCCCCAGCATTTT

J: TRBJ2-3
D: NA
size: many
V: TRBV2
CDR3: CASSEARTGADTQYF
DNA: TGTGCCAGCAGTGAAGCGCGTACGGGAGCAGATACGCAGTATTTT

J: TRBJ2-2
D: NA
size: NA
V: TRBV10-3
CDR3: CATRDQRPSGELLFFF
DNA: TGTGCCACCCGGGACCAAAGACCCTCCGGGGAGCTGTTGTTTTTTTTT

J: TRBJ2-7
D: NA
size: many
V: TRBV27
CDR3: CASRSQGFSEQYF
DNA: TGTGCCAGCAGATCACAGGGTTTTAGCGAGCAGTACTTC

J: TRBJ2-2
D: NA
size: many
V: TRBV29-1
CDR3: CSVERNTGELFF
DNA: TGCAGCGTTGAACGGAACACCGGGGAGCTGTTTTTT